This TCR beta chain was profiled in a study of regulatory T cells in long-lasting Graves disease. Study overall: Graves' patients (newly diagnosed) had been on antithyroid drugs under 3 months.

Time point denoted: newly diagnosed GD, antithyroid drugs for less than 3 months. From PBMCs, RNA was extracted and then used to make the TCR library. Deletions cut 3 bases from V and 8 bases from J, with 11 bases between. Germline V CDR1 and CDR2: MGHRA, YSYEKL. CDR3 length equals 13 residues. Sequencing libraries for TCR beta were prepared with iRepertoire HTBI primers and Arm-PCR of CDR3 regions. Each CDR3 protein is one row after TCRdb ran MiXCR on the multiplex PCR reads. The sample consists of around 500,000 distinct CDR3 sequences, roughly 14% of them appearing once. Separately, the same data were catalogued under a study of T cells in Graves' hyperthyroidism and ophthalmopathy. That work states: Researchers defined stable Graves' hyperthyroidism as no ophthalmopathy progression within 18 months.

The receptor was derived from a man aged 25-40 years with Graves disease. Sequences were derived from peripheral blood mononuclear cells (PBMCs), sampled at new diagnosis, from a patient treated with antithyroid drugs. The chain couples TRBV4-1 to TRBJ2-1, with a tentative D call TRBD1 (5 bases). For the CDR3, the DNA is TGCGCCAGCAGCCACACCCTAGGGGATGAGCAGTTCTTC. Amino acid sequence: CASSHTLGDEQFF.